The next 21 T cell receptor beta chains were all read from a single sample in a study of neoadjuvant anti-PD-1 for oral cavity cancer. The repertoire was sequenced with immunoSEQ multiplex PCR; TCRdb's copy has only in-frame clones and lacks some. The table shows around 13,000 clones, with around 70% occurring only once. Sequencing was performed on PBMCs, taken before nivolumab (anti-PD-1) treatment. These receptors were collected from a person aged 35-80 years with oral cavity squamous cell carcinoma.

The genes are TRBV25-1 and TRBJ1-1, with D perhaps matching TRBD1 (6 bases). V shed 4 bases and J shed 8 bases, with 8 bases lying between them. Germline V lookup: CDR1 MGHDK, CDR2 SYGVNS. The CDR3 is made up of 11 amino acids. The CDR3 DNA follows: TGTGCCAGCAGTGCGACAGGAGAAGCTTTCTTT. It encodes CASSATGEAFF.

V gene TRBV6-5 combines with J gene TRBJ2-7; TRBD1 or TRBD2 may be the D gene (5 bases each). This CDR3 is 12 amino acids long. The germline V gene encodes CDR1 MNHEY and CDR2 SVGAGI. V lost 6 bases and J 3 bases, leaving 9 bases between the germline ends. The CDR3 region has the DNA TGTGCCAGCAGCCCGGGGCTCTACGAGCAGTACTTC. Residues: CASSPGLYEQYF.

The rearrangement joins TRBV30 to TRBJ1-1; D perhaps matches TRBD1 (5 bases). Germline CDR1 GTSNPN, CDR2 SVGIG (reference sequence). The CDR3 sequence is 13 residues long. V lost 3 bases and J lost 8, with 16 bases in between. CDR3 in amino acids: CAWRRQGNIEAFF. The CDR3 region has the DNA TGTGCCTGGAGGCGGCAGGGTAATATAGAAGCTTTCTTT.

The chain combines TRBV11-2 with TRBJ2-7; D may correspond to TRBD1 or TRBD2 (5 bases each). The CDR3 totals 14 residues. V was pared by 1 base and J by 2 bases, with 9 bases between. Germline V gene sequence: CDR1 SGHAT, CDR2 FQNNGV. The CDR3 reads CASSLAGAPYEQYF. The DNA of the CDR3 is TGTGCCAGCAGCTTAGCCGGGGCGCCCTACGAGCAGTACTTC.

This clone appeared once. This rearrangement joins TRBV14 to TRBJ1-1, with 7 bases aligning to TRBD1. There are 15 residues in the CDR3. The ends lost 1 base at V and 1 base at J; junction bases unmatched: 3. The germline V gene has CDR1 SGHDN and CDR2 FVKESK. CDR3 region: CASSQAGGSNTEAFF. The CDR3 coding sequence is TGTGCCAGCAGCCAAGCAGGGGGTTCGAACACTGAAGCTTTCTTT.

This chain links TRBV5-1 with TRBJ2-1; tentatively, D is TRBD2 (7 bases). Germline assignment: CDR1 SGHRS and CDR2 YFSETQ. The CDR3 length is 15 residues. V lost 0 bases and J 9 bases, leaving 16 bases between the germline ends. The CDR3 loop is CASSLGGGGLGEQFF. DNA for the CDR3: TGCGCCAGCAGCTTGGGCGGGGGCGGTCTCGGTGAGCAGTTCTTC.

The chain joins TRBV11-2 to TRBJ2-7; D is unresolved. CDR1 SGHAT and CDR2 FQNNGV come from the germline V gene. Trimming took off 5 bases at V and 2 bases at J, with 7 bases between the two ends. The CDR3 length is 12 residues. CDR3 nucleotides: TGTGCCAGCAGCCCAGCCCCCTACGAGCAGTACTTC. This sequence encodes CASSPAPYEQYF.

The J gene is TRBJ1-1, the V gene TRBV29-1, with D hard to call. V lost 6 bases and J 2 bases, leaving 25 bases between the germline ends. Germline values: CDR1 SQVTM, CDR2 ANQGSEA. This CDR3 has 17 residues. The CDR3 bases are TGCAGCGTCGAGAGTACGGGGTGGTCCCTAGATAACACTGAAGCTTTCTTT. Protein: CSVESTGWSLDNTEAFF.

V gene TRBV18 combines with J gene TRBJ1-1, with 8 bases matching TRBD1. The length of the CDR3 is 15 residues. V was pared by 6 bases and J by 7 bases, with 13 bases of the junction left unmatched. The germline V gene encodes CDR1 KGHSH and CDR2 LQKENI. The CDR3 coding sequence is TGTGCCAGCTCTCCCAGGACAGGGAGTGAGGATGAAGCTTTCTTT. Protein sequence: CASSPRTGSEDEAFF.

This chain connects TRBV27 to TRBJ1-4; D ambiguous. The CDR3 has 14 amino acids. The germline V gene encodes CDR1 MNHEY and CDR2 SMNVEV (reference sequence). V was clipped by 0 bases and J by 7 bases, with 9 bases between them. The CDR3 is CASSLSGPFEKLFF. Written as DNA, the CDR3 is TGTGCCAGCAGTTTATCAGGGCCATTTGAAAAACTGTTTTTT.

V usage is TRBV28 and J usage is TRBJ1-5; 8 bases map to TRBD1. The length of the CDR3 is 15 residues. The V and J ends lost 3 bases and 9 bases, in that order; junction bases with no gene match: 10. Germline CDR1 is MDHEN and CDR2 is SYDVKM. Here the CDR3 DNA reads TGTGCCAGCAGTTTGCCTGACAGGGGAGCGGGGCCCCAGCATTTT. Translated: CASSLPDRGAGPQHF.

This rearrangement joins TRBV14 to TRBJ2-7; D not resolved. The germline V and J ends were trimmed by 1 base and 5 bases, with 3 bases remaining between them. Per the germline V gene, CDR1 is SGHDN and CDR2 is FVKESK. This CDR3 comprises 11 residues. Here the CDR3 reads CASSQANEQYF. The CDR3 DNA reads TGTGCCAGCAGCCAAGCAAACGAGCAGTACTTC.

The V and J genes are TRBV5-1 and TRBJ2-1, with 11 bases fitting TRBD2. Germline CDR1 and CDR2: SGHRS and YFSETQ. With V trimmed by 1 base and J by 7 bases, 4 bases remained unmatched. The CDR3 consists of 15 residues. The CDR3 sequence: CASSLTSGSGNEQFF. CDR3 DNA: TGCGCCAGCAGCTTGACTAGCGGGAGTGGTAATGAGCAGTTCTTC.

The chain uses TRBV6-4 and TRBJ2-2, with 14 positions matching TRBD2. Germline V gene data show CDR1 as MRHNA and CDR2 as SNTAGT. CDR3 size: 17 residues. V shed 6 bases, J shed 1 base, and the junction held 4 bases outside the gene matches. The CDR3 reads CASSPGTSGGNTGELFF. The CDR3, as DNA: TGTGCCAGCAGCCCTGGGACTAGCGGGGGGAACACCGGGGAGCTGTTTTTT.

This clone was seen just once. This chain uses TRBV4-1 with TRBJ1-3; D gene unclear. The V and J ends lost 0 bases and 1 base respectively, with 7 bases between them. There are 15 residues in the CDR3. Germline V gene data show CDR1 as MGHRA and CDR2 as YSYEKL. This chain's CDR3 is CASSQDPASGNTIYF. The CDR3 region has the DNA TGCGCCAGCAGCCAAGACCCCGCTTCTGGAAACACCATATATTTT.

The chain couples TRBV21-1 to TRBJ2-3; TRBD2 is the table's D call, not checked against the DNA. TRBV21-1 is recorded as a pseudogene. CDR3 length: 17 residues. CDR3 amino acids: CASSKGMERECRDTQYF. CDR3 sequence (DNA): TGTGCCAGCAGCAAAGGAATGGAGCGGGAGTGTCGAGATACGCAGTATTTT.

The chain has TRBV27 and TRBJ2-5, with D possibly matching TRBD2 (6 bases). This CDR3 region has 15 residues. The V gene lost 2 bases and the J gene lost 5 bases, with 15 bases spanning the gap. Germline V gene data show CDR1 as MNHEY and CDR2 as SMNVEV (reference sequence). The DNA for the CDR3 is TGTGCCAGCAGTTTAAAGGCGGGGATGAGGGAGACCCAGTACTTC. Its translation: CASSLKAGMRETQYF.

This chain joins TRBV6-4 and TRBJ1-5; D perhaps matches TRBD1 (5 bases). The CDR3 sequence is 13 residues long. The V gene lost 4 bases and the J gene lost 6 bases, with 10 bases spanning the gap. Germline CDR1 and CDR2: MRHNA and SNTAGT. The CDR3 loop reads CASSAARGQPQHF. The CDR3 DNA sequence: TGTGCCAGCAGTGCCGCGAGGGGTCAGCCCCAGCATTTT.

The V and J genes are TRBV27 and TRBJ1-5; D might be TRBD1 (6 bases). In germline, CDR1 is MNHEY, CDR2 SMNVEV (reference sequence). Trimming stripped 5 bases from V and 4 bases from J, with 12 bases between. The CDR3 runs 14 residues. This CDR3 is CASSPGGGNQPQHF. The CDR3 DNA reads as TGTGCCAGCAGTCCTGGAGGGGGAAATCAGCCCCAGCATTTT.

The chain carries TRBV6-4 and TRBJ1-6, with D unclear. Trimming took off 3 bases at V and 8 bases at J, with 8 bases between the two ends. From germline, CDR1 is MRHNA and CDR2 SNTAGT. The CDR3 spans 13 residues. The chain's CDR3 is CASSESKYSPLHF. The CDR3 nucleotides read TGTGCCAGCAGTGAGTCAAAATATTCACCCCTCCACTTT.

This clone has only a few counts. V usage is TRBV5-1 and J usage is TRBJ1-5; maybe TRBD1 (5 bases). Per the germline V gene, CDR1 is SGHRS and CDR2 is YFSETQ. V was cut by 5 bases and J by 2 bases, with 11 bases left in between. The CDR3 length is 14 residues. The CDR3 DNA is TGCGCCAGCAGGGAGGGGCTCGGCAATCAGCCCCAGCATTTT. The encoded protein is CASREGLGNQPQHF. The whole variable domain, filled in from reference TRBV5-1 and TRBJ1-5, reads KAGVTQTPRYLIKTRGQQVTLSCSPISGHRSVSWYQQTPGQGLQFLFEYFSETQRNKGNFPGRFSGRQFSNSRSEMNVSTLELGDSALYLCASREGLGNQPQHFGDGTRLSIL.